The 6 T cell receptor beta chains below were found in one sample sequenced in a study of shared clonotypes between healthy human individuals. Using immunoSEQ multiplex PCR, the repertoire was profiled, and TCRdb retains in-frame clones only, with some absent. This sample carries about 2,100,000 clones, under 95% of them seen once, and the ten largest clones take over 1.5%. Terminally differentiated effector memory CD45RA+ cells were excluded by CCR7 positive selection of CD45RO-negative cells. The sample was naive CD8+ T cells from PBMCs. The receptor set was obtained from a man aged 18-30 years in good health. Some clones in this sample may be carry-over from other donors' samples.

The chain is built from TRBV6-5 and TRBJ1-1, with D possibly matching TRBD1 (5 bases). Germline values: CDR1 MNHEY, CDR2 SVGAGI. The CDR3 totals 15 residues. V lost 5 bases and J 3 bases, leaving 16 bases between the germline ends. The CDR3 spells CASSISLWGYTEAFF. The CDR3 nucleotides read TGTGCCAGCAGTATATCTCTTTGGGGGTACACTGAAGCTTTCTTT.

The V call is TRBV5-8, the J call TRBJ2-1; D is ambiguous. Per the germline V gene, CDR1 is SGHTS and CDR2 is YDEGEE. V lost 6 bases and J 1 base, leaving 14 bases between the germline ends. The CDR3 is 15 amino acids. The CDR3 DNA reads TGTGCCAGCACCGCCGCCGCCGGATCCTACAATGAGCAGTTCTTC. Residues: CASTAAAGSYNEQFF.

V and J are TRBV7-9 and TRBJ2-1, with TRBD2 matching 15 bases. CDR1 is SEHNR, CDR2 FQNEAQ, per germline (reference sequence). The CDR3 extends over 16 amino acids. The V segment lost 0 bases and the J segment 14 bases; nucleotides outside the gene matches: 8. The CDR3 sequence is CASSLARTSGRAQKFF. DNA of the CDR3: TGTGCCAGCAGCTTAGCCCGGACTAGCGGGAGGGCCCAAAAGTTCTTC.

This clone was seen once. The chain recombines TRBV19 with TRBJ2-1, with D possibly called TRBD1 or TRBD2 (5 bases each). This CDR3 region has 15 residues. From germline, CDR1 is LNHDA and CDR2 SQIVND (reference sequence). V was trimmed by 3 bases and J by 4 bases, leaving 13 bases between them. CDR3 protein: CASSMPRGAYNEQFF. Written as DNA, the CDR3 is TGTGCCAGTAGTATGCCGAGGGGCGCTTACAATGAGCAGTTCTTC. Based on the CDR3 plus reference TRBV19 and TRBJ2-1, the full variable domain is DGGITQSPKYLFRKEGQNVTLSCEQNLNHDAMYWYRQDPGQGLRLIYYSQIVNDFQKGDIAEGYSVSREKKESFPLTVTSAQKNPTAFYLCASSMPRGAYNEQFFGPGTRLTVL.

J is TRBJ2-7 and V is TRBV11-2; 12 bases align to TRBD2. The junction had 7 bases not matched to a gene; V was cut back by 5 bases and J by 2 bases. The CDR3 consists of 16 residues. CDR1 is SGHAT and CDR2 is FQNNGV in the germline V gene. The CDR3 nucleotides read TGTGCCAGCAGCACCCGGGGACTAGCGGGCCCCTACGAGCAGTACTTC. Translation gives CASSTRGLAGPYEQYF.

This clone was observed once. The V and J genes are TRBV6-1 and TRBJ2-7; 8 bases agree with TRBD2. Looked up from germline, CDR1 is MNHNS and CDR2 is SASEGT. The CDR3 is 14 residues long. Trimming at V came to 4 bases and at J to 0 bases, leaving 2 bases not matched to a gene. CDR3 in DNA: TGTGCCAGCAGTGTCAGCGGGAGCTCCTACGAGCAGTACTTC. Its protein is CASSVSGSSYEQYF.